The present T cell receptor (beta chain) was sequenced within a study of blood T cell repertoires in COVID-19. The overall study: Samples taken during acute and convalescent COVID-19 were collected in the United States, Italy and Spain. The analysed material was cDNA or gDNA that came from T cells, B-cell-depleted T cells, or PBMCs.

Per the study methods: Amplification from reference gene primers served as the basis for estimated nucleated cell counts. Libraries were prepared by immunoSEQ multiplex PCR; TCRdb keeps only in-frame clonotypes and omits some of them. Clone size and V and J calls were adopted from that table, with D and trimming inferred from the DNA. The table shows 140,000 or so clones, with about 74% occurring only once. Losses at the gene ends were 5 bases for V and 7 bases for J; bases not matched to a gene: 3. The CDR3 extends over 13 amino acids. Sequences were obtained from peripheral blood. The TCR was taken from a man aged 50-60 years with acute or convalescent COVID-19. V and J are TRBV12-3 or TRBV12-4 and TRBJ2-5, with TRBD1 matching over 11 bases. This chain's CDR3 is CASSGGQGGTQYF. The CDR3 region has the DNA TGTGCCAGCAGTGGGGGACAGGGGGGGACCCAGTACTTC.